These 27 T cell receptor beta chains originate from one sample sequenced in a study of blood T cell repertoires in COVID-19 (dated by TCRdb to 2019 to 2021). The library was produced with the immunoSEQ multiplex PCR assay. The table was pulled from immuneACCESS by TCRdb, which kept in-frame rearrangements only. Such tables lose some clones; where checked, under half of the loss comes from unresolved V genes, and the rest has no known cause. The sample data list some 270,000 clones, and roughly 90% of these were observed just once. The top ten constitute 2% to 2.5% of the sample. The sequenced material came from peripheral blood. Receptors were obtained from a woman aged 60-75 years with COVID-19, enrolled during active disease.

The chain couples TRBV5-1 to TRBJ2-7; the match to TRBD2 covers 12 bases. V trimming: 4 bases; J trimming: 2 bases; junction bases outside the gene matches: 7. The CDR3 covers 16 residues. CDR1 and CDR2 (germline): SGHRS, YFSETQ. The CDR3 region has the DNA TGCGCCAGCAGCCTACGGACTAGCGGGGTGACCTACGAGCAGTACTTC. This translates into CASSLRTSGVTYEQYF.

This clone appeared once. The chain carries TRBV18 and TRBJ1-1, with D possibly being TRBD1 (6 bases). V lost 6 bases and J lost 3, with 11 bases in between. The CDR3 is made up of 13 amino acids. Germline CDR1 and CDR2: KGHSH and LQKENI. The CDR3 DNA reads TGTGCCAGCTCTTACGAGGGGGACACTGAAGCTTTCTTT. This encodes CASSYEGDTEAFF. The full variable domain, completed using reference TRBV18 and TRBJ1-1, is NAGVMQNPRHLVRRRGQEARLRCSPMKGHSHVYWYRQLPEEGLKFMVYLQKENIIDESGMPKERFSAEFPKEGPSILRIQQVVRGDSAAYFCASSYEGDTEAFFGQGTRLTVV.

This chain joins TRBV10-3 and TRBJ1-4, with D hard to call. Germline values: CDR1 ENHRY, CDR2 SYGVKD. The CDR3 is 16 amino acids. V was clipped by 3 bases and J by 8 bases, with 19 bases between them. CDR3: CAISEERRSREEKLFF. The CDR3 DNA is TGTGCCATCAGTGAAGAGAGACGCTCGAGGGAGGAAAAACTGTTTTTT.

This rearrangement joins TRBV9 to TRBJ2-7; D perhaps matches TRBD2 (6 bases). V dropped 4 bases and J dropped 7 bases, with 12 bases sitting between them. Looked up from germline, CDR1 is SGDLS and CDR2 is YYNGEE. The CDR3 is 12 amino acids. CDR3 amino acids: CASSPGVGEQYF. In DNA form, the CDR3 reads TGTGCCAGCAGCCCGGGAGTTGGAGAGCAGTACTTC.

The chain uses TRBV19 and TRBJ1-4; D is ambiguous. CDR3 length: 15 amino acids. Trimming pared 3 bases from V and 0 bases from J, leaving 8 bases between. Germline CDR1 LNHDA, CDR2 SQIVND (reference sequence). The DNA for the CDR3 is TGTGCCAGTAGTATCTGGCTGACAACTAATGAAAAACTGTTTTTT. Its protein product is CASSIWLTTNEKLFF. The full variable domain, in which reference TRBV19 and TRBJ1-4 provide the parts outside the CDR3, is DGGITQSPKYLFRKEGQNVTLSCEQNLNHDAMYWYRQDPGQGLRLIYYSQIVNDFQKGDIAEGYSVSREKKESFPLTVTSAQKNPTAFYLCASSIWLTTNEKLFFGSGTQLSVL.

This rearrangement joins TRBV5-1 to TRBJ2-1; 10 nucleotides match TRBD2. The CDR3 has 16 residues. The trim removed 4 bases at V and 1 base at J, leaving 5 bases unmatched. CDR1 is SGHRS, CDR2 YFSETQ, per germline. The CDR3 spells CASSPAGGLSYNEQFF. In nucleotides, the CDR3 is TGCGCCAGCAGCCCAGCGGGGGGGCTTTCCTACAATGAGCAGTTCTTC.

The chain links TRBV5-1 to TRBJ1-2; TRBD1 matches at 7 bases. CDR3 length: 16 residues. CDR1 is SGHRS, CDR2 YFSETQ, per germline. Germline trimming cut 4 bases from V and 1 base from J; bases unmatched to any gene: 10. The DNA of the CDR3 is TGCGCCAGCAGCCGAGCCGGGACAGACAATAACTATGGCTACACCTTC. Translating gives CASSRAGTDNNYGYTF.

The CDR3 DNA reads as TGTGCCAGCAGCCCTGGACTAGCGGGGGGAGATACGCAGTATTTT. Translated: CASSPGLAGGDTQYF. V usage is TRBV7-2 and J usage is TRBJ2-3; 14 bases align to TRBD2. Trimming took 5 bases from V and 5 from J; bases not matched to a gene: 3. In germline, CDR1 is SGHTA, CDR2 FQGNSA. The CDR3 has 15 residues.

The V and J genes are TRBV27 and TRBJ1-1; 7 bases agree with TRBD1. Germline assignment: CDR1 MNHEY and CDR2 SMNVEV (reference sequence). The CDR3 spans 14 residues. V shed 6 bases, J shed 5 bases, and the junction held 9 bases outside the gene matches. In nucleotides, the CDR3 is TGTGCCAGCAGCCGCAGGGGGTTAGGGACTGAAGCTTTCTTT. Amino acid sequence: CASSRRGLGTEAFF.

The chain couples TRBV5-1 to TRBJ1-5, with TRBD1 matching 7 bases. V lost 4 bases and J lost 4; bases outside the gene matches: 5. Germline CDR1 SGHRS, CDR2 YFSETQ. This CDR3 region has 14 residues. CDR3: CASSQGQANQPQHF. The DNA of the CDR3 is TGCGCCAGCAGCCAAGGACAGGCTAATCAGCCCCAGCATTTT.

This chain joins TRBV7-2 and TRBJ2-1, with 8 nucleotides matching TRBD1. The CDR3 loop spans 13 amino acids. Germline V gene data show CDR1 as SGHTA and CDR2 as FQGNSA. V lost 1 base and J lost 14; bases outside the gene matches: 7. The CDR3: CASSLVTGANEFF. The CDR3 DNA follows: TGTGCCAGCAGCTTAGTGACAGGGGCAAACGAGTTCTTC.

Here the CDR3 DNA reads TGCGCCAGCAGCCCGGGACAGGGGGTCTCCTACGAGCAGTACTTC. Amino acid sequence: CASSPGQGVSYEQYF. The chain combines TRBV5-1 with TRBJ2-7, with 11 bases that match TRBD1. Germline V gene lookup returns CDR1 SGHRS and CDR2 YFSETQ. The CDR3 covers 15 residues. Trimming cost V 4 bases and J 0 bases; bases outside gene matches: 3. The whole variable domain, filled in from reference TRBV5-1 and TRBJ2-7, reads KAGVTQTPRYLIKTRGQQVTLSCSPISGHRSVSWYQQTPGQGLQFLFEYFSETQRNKGNFPGRFSGRQFSNSRSEMNVSTLELGDSALYLCASSPGQGVSYEQYFGPGTRLTVT.

This clone came up once. This chain joins TRBV7-8 and TRBJ1-4; D is unresolved. CDR1 is SGHVS and CDR2 is FQNEAQ in the germline V gene. CDR3 size: 14 residues. Trimming removed 5 bases at V and 8 bases at J, with 15 bases between. The chain's CDR3 is CASSRASPGEKLFF. For the CDR3, the DNA is TGTGCCAGCAGCCGAGCCAGCCCCGGGGAAAAACTGTTTTTT.

This clone was detected once. This chain uses TRBV5-1 with TRBJ2-7, with 11 positions matching TRBD2. The CDR3 runs 17 residues. Per the germline V gene, CDR1 is SGHRS and CDR2 is YFSETQ. The trim removed 0 bases at V and 2 bases at J, leaving 7 bases unmatched. The CDR3 nucleotides are TGCGCCAGCAGCTTGGGGGCTAGCGGGGGGACTCCCTACGAGCAGTACTTC. Translated: CASSLGASGGTPYEQYF.

The chain uses TRBV5-1 and TRBJ2-6; D call uncertain. CDR3 size: 15 residues. The germline V gene has CDR1 SGHRS and CDR2 YFSETQ. V was cut by 5 bases and J by 0 bases, with 9 bases left in between. CDR3 sequence reads: CASRVSPSGANVLTF. The CDR3 nucleotides are TGCGCCAGCAGAGTCAGTCCCTCTGGGGCCAACGTCCTGACTTTC.

V and J are TRBV27 and TRBJ2-3; 10 bases match TRBD2. The V and J ends lost 5 bases and 9 bases, in that order; junction bases with no gene match: 11. The CDR3 consists of 15 residues. Germline V gene lookup returns CDR1 MNHEY and CDR2 SMNVEV (reference sequence). The CDR3 here is CASSPIAGGARTQYF. The CDR3, as DNA: TGTGCCAGCAGTCCAATAGCGGGGGGTGCGAGAACGCAGTATTTT.

The V gene is TRBV27, the J gene TRBJ2-6, with 10 positions matching TRBD1. CDR1 and CDR2 (germline): MNHEY, SMNVEV (reference sequence). The CDR3 extends over 16 amino acids. The ends lost 5 bases at V and 4 bases at J; junction bases unmatched: 5. The CDR3 loop reads CASSPDRGSGANVLTF. CDR3 nucleotide sequence: TGTGCCAGCAGTCCGGACAGGGGGTCCGGGGCCAACGTCCTGACTTTC.

V is TRBV27 and J is TRBJ2-7, with 7 positions matching TRBD1. The CDR3 is 15 residues long. With 2 bases clipped from V and 4 bases from J, the junction kept 8 bases outside the gene matches. CDR1 and CDR2 from the germline V gene are MNHEY and SMNVEV (reference sequence). CDR3 bases: TGTGCCAGCAGTTTAGCTACAGGGGCGCGGTACGAGCAGTACTTC. Protein product: CASSLATGARYEQYF.

The chain is built from TRBV15 and TRBJ1-2; no definite D call. CDR3 length equals 14 residues. Germline lookup yields CDR1 LNHNV and CDR2 YYDKDF (reference sequence). V lost 5 bases and J lost 4, with 14 bases in between. The CDR3 loop reads CATSRRGMGYGYTF. In nucleotides, the CDR3 is TGTGCCACCAGCCGAAGAGGGATGGGCTATGGCTACACCTTC.

The CDR3 region has the DNA TGTGCCAGCAGCCAAGAGTGGTCAGGGAACTATGGCTACACCTTC. Translated: CASSQEWSGNYGYTF. The rearrangement joins TRBV3-1 (or the pseudogene TRBV3-2) to TRBJ1-2; the D gene is possibly TRBD1 (5 bases). V gave up 0 bases and J gave up 2 bases, with 10 bases separating them. The CDR3 runs to 15 residues. Germline V gene lookup returns CDR1 LGHDT and CDR2 YNNKEL (reference sequence).

The V gene is TRBV4-1, the J gene TRBJ2-2; D not certain. The CDR3 runs to 12 residues. The germline V and J ends were trimmed by 0 bases and 13 bases, with 9 bases remaining between them. Germline V gene lookup returns CDR1 MGHRA and CDR2 YSYEKL. The CDR3 region has the DNA TGCGCCAGCAGCCAAGAAGGCAGAGGGCTGTTTTTT. Its translation is CASSQEGRGLFF.

The genes are TRBV9 and TRBJ1-6; D uncertain. This CDR3 is 15 amino acids long. The germline gives CDR1 SGDLS, CDR2 YYNGEE. With 2 bases removed from V and 1 base from J, the gap between germline ends came to 7 bases. The CDR3, as DNA: TGTGCCAGCAGCGTGGCGGGGTCCTATAATTCACCCCTCCACTTT. Protein: CASSVAGSYNSPLHF.

Written as DNA, the CDR3 is TGTGCCACCAGCAGAGATCGGGACAGCTACACCGGGGAGCTGTTTTTT. It encodes CATSRDRDSYTGELFF. The chain employs TRBV15 and TRBJ2-2; 7 nucleotides line up with TRBD1. The CDR3 loop spans 16 amino acids. Looked up from germline, CDR1 is LNHNV and CDR2 is YYDKDF (reference sequence). Trimming removed 0 bases from V and 3 bases from J; junction bases left unmatched: 4.

The CDR3 is CASSYSTGLGYEQYF. The CDR3 nucleotides are TGTGCCAGCAGTTACTCGACGGGACTAGGCTACGAGCAGTACTTC. The genes are TRBV6-5 and TRBJ2-7, with 8 nucleotides matching TRBD2. The CDR3 contains 15 residues. With 0 bases clipped from V and 3 bases from J, the junction kept 4 bases outside the gene matches. Per the germline V gene, CDR1 is MNHEY and CDR2 is SVGAGI.

The chain couples TRBV27 to TRBJ2-6, with D hard to call. In germline, CDR1 is MNHEY, CDR2 SMNVEV (reference sequence). Trimming left V 6 bases short and J 12 bases short, with 12 bases between. The CDR3 runs 12 residues. CDR3 region: CASSTVVGVLTF. The CDR3 coding sequence is TGTGCCAGCAGCACAGTAGTAGGCGTCCTGACTTTC.

This clone was recorded once. V and J are TRBV5-7 and TRBJ1-6, with 9 bases lining up with TRBD1. TRBV5-7 is an ORF, with its function uncertain. The CDR3 runs 19 residues. V gave up 0 bases and J gave up 4 bases; unmatched junction bases: 11. In DNA, the CDR3 is TGTGCCAGCAGCTTGGGACAGGGGGGGAAGGGGGATTATAATTCACCCCTCCACTTT. Residues: CASSLGQGGKGDYNSPLHF.

The V and J genes are TRBV2 and TRBJ1-5; 8 nucleotides agree with TRBD1. The germline gives CDR1 SNHLY, CDR2 FYNNEI. The CDR3 consists of 14 residues. The V gene end was trimmed by 1 base and the J gene end by 6 bases; junction bases not matched to a gene: 2. CDR3 amino acids: CASSEGTGIQPQHF. Here the CDR3 DNA reads TGTGCCAGCAGTGAAGGGACAGGGATTCAGCCCCAGCATTTT.